What follows are 28 T cell receptor beta chains derived from one specimen sequenced in a study of identical twins. MiXCR, applied by TCRdb to the 5' RACE reads, yields one record per CDR3 protein. The sample has roughly 720,000 distinct CDR3 sequences, around a sixth seen once. Another study also made use of these data, one on T cells expressing NK-cell markers.

Sequenced: PBMCs. The receptors were gathered from a young woman in good health.

This clonotype has only a few counts. The chain has TRBV5-1 and TRBJ2-1; TRBD2 agrees at 7 bases. The CDR3 contains 13 residues. Germline assignment: CDR1 SGHRS and CDR2 YFSETQ. V lost 4 bases and J lost 7; bases outside the gene matches: 5. The CDR3 region is CASSGGGINEQFF. CDR3 in DNA: TGCGCCAGCAGCGGGGGGGGTATAAATGAGCAGTTCTTC.

This clonotype showed up just a few times. The chain is built from TRBV3-1 and TRBJ2-7; D ambiguous. This CDR3 spans 13 amino acids. Germline V gives CDR1 LGHDT, CDR2 YNNKEL (reference sequence). The CDR3 protein is CASSRFENYEQYF. The CDR3 DNA follows: TGTGCAAGCTCCCGATTCGAAAACTACGAGCAGTACTTC.

This chain links TRBV7-2 with TRBJ2-4; D possibly corresponds to TRBD2 (5 bases). CDR3 size: 14 residues. The germline gives CDR1 SGHTA, CDR2 FQGNSA. Between the trimmed V and J ends, which lost 7 bases and 4 bases, there was a span of 14 bases. The CDR3 sequence: CASNDPGGKNIQYF. The DNA for the CDR3 is TGTGCCAGCAACGACCCGGGCGGGAAAAACATTCAGTACTTC.

This clonotype was counted between two and nine times. The chain employs TRBV7-2 and TRBJ2-3; unclear D gene. Trimming stripped 1 base from V and 6 bases from J, with 8 bases between. The CDR3 contains 13 residues. CDR1 SGHTA and CDR2 FQGNSA come from the germline V gene. CDR3 nucleotide sequence: TGTGCCAGCAGCTTAGGGCGTCAGGATACGCAGTATTTT. This gives the protein CASSLGRQDTQYF.

This clonotype was found a few times. The V and J genes are TRBV4-3 and TRBJ2-1, with 8 positions matching TRBD2. The J segment lost 4 bases and the V segment lost 0 bases, leaving 5 bases of the junction unmatched. Per germline, CDR1 LGHNA and CDR2 YSLEER. There are 16 residues in the CDR3. CDR3 DNA sequence: TGCGCCAGCAGCCAAGATACTGGGACTAGATACAATGAGCAGTTCTTC. Its protein is CASSQDTGTRYNEQFF.

The gene calls are TRBV2 and TRBJ2-5; D is possibly TRBD1 (5 bases). The V gene's germline CDR1 is SNHLY and CDR2 FYNNEI. V was cut by 6 bases and J by 4 bases, with 12 bases left in between. The CDR3 is 13 residues long. The CDR3 is CASSQGYRETQYF. The CDR3 nucleotides are TGTGCCAGCAGCCAGGGATATCGAGAGACCCAGTACTTC.

This clonotype was counted only a few times. The rearrangement links TRBV20-1 to TRBJ2-1; TRBD2 might be the D (5 bases). V was pared by 0 bases and J by 12 bases, with 9 bases between. The CDR3 spans 11 residues. CDR1 and CDR2 (germline): DFQATT, SNEGSKA (reference sequence). In nucleotides, the CDR3 is TGCAGTGCTAGAGAACTAGTGACGCAGTTCTTC. Residues: CSARELVTQFF.

This clonotype was recorded many times. The V gene is TRBV7-9, the J gene TRBJ2-5, with D perhaps matching TRBD2 (5 bases). Trimming shortened V by 5 bases and J by 0 bases, and 10 bases separated the two germline ends. Looked up from germline, CDR1 is SEHNR and CDR2 is FQNEAQ (reference sequence). This CDR3 is 14 amino acids long. This CDR3 is CASSPTGNQETQYF. In DNA form, the CDR3 reads TGTGCCAGCAGCCCAACGGGGAACCAAGAGACCCAGTACTTC.

The V call is TRBV20-1, the J call TRBJ2-1; no reliable D call. V lost 6 bases and J 0 bases, leaving 18 bases between the germline ends. The germline V gene encodes CDR1 DFQATT and CDR2 SNEGSKA (reference sequence). The CDR3 spans 16 residues. The CDR3 reads CSAPSTSSSSYNEQFF. CDR3 DNA: TGCAGTGCCCCCTCCACGTCCTCGAGCTCCTACAATGAGCAGTTCTTC.

This clonotype appeared many times. V gene TRBV12-3 or TRBV12-4 combines with J gene TRBJ1-5; TRBD1 aligns across 8 bases. The CDR3 has 15 amino acids. After removal of 4 bases from V and 7 bases from J, the junction contained 9 bases not matched to a gene. The DNA of the CDR3 is TGTGCCAGCAGTTCGGGGGGGACAGGCGTGCAGCCCCAGCATTTT. Its translation: CASSSGGTGVQPQHF.

DNA for the CDR3: TGTGCCAGCAGCTTACGTGGTGTCAGGGCTTCCTACAATGAGCAGTTCTTC. Translation: CASSLRGVRASYNEQFF. The chain recombines TRBV7-6 with TRBJ2-1, with D possibly being TRBD1 (5 bases). CDR3 length: 17 residues. Trimming removed 2 bases from V and 1 base from J, with 15 bases in between. CDR1 and CDR2 from the germline V gene are SGHVS and FNYEAQ.

The table lists this clonotype with a count of one. This chain links TRBV7-2 with TRBJ2-5, with TRBD2 identical over 16 bases. The CDR3 sequence is 17 residues long. Germline V gives CDR1 SGHTA, CDR2 FQGNSA. The J segment lost 3 bases and the V segment lost 5 bases, leaving 6 bases of the junction unmatched. DNA of the CDR3: TGTGCCAGCAGCCCCTGGGGGACTAGCGGGGGGGAAGAGACCCAGTACTTC. It is translated as CASSPWGTSGGEETQYF.

The rearrangement joins TRBV5-1 to TRBJ1-2; 11 bases map to TRBD1. Germline-derived CDR1 and CDR2 are SGHRS and YFSETQ. This CDR3 comprises 14 residues. V dropped 4 bases and J dropped 5; count of bases not matched to a gene: 4. The CDR3 DNA sequence: TGCGCCAGCAGCGCCGGACAGGGGGCATATGGCTACACCTTC. This translates into CASSAGQGAYGYTF. The full variable domain, in which reference TRBV5-1 and TRBJ1-2 provide the parts outside the CDR3, is KAGVTQTPRYLIKTRGQQVTLSCSPISGHRSVSWYQQTPGQGLQFLFEYFSETQRNKGNFPGRFSGRQFSNSRSEMNVSTLELGDSALYLCASSAGQGAYGYTFGSGTRLTVV.

The sample holds a few counts of this clonotype. The chain employs TRBV11-3 and TRBJ2-1, with D tentatively TRBD1 or TRBD2 (5 bases each). The V and J ends lost 5 bases and 8 bases respectively, with 16 bases between them. The CDR3 runs to 14 residues. Germline-derived CDR1 and CDR2 are SGHNT and YENEEA. The CDR3 DNA reads TGTGCCAGCAGCCCCCGGGACCCAAGGCATGAGCAGTTCTTC. This sequence encodes CASSPRDPRHEQFF.

The chain recombines TRBV5-1 with TRBJ2-1; D possibly matches TRBD1 or TRBD2 (6 bases each). The CDR3 is made up of 17 amino acids. V was trimmed by 4 bases and J by 5 bases, leaving 22 bases between them. Germline values: CDR1 SGHRS, CDR2 YFSETQ. CDR3 bases: TGCGCCAGCAGCCTGATGACAGTCTCCGGGGGCCACAATGAGCAGTTCTTC. As protein: CASSLMTVSGGHNEQFF.

This clonotype was found a few times. This chain uses TRBV20-1 with TRBJ2-3; D gene unclear. CDR3 size: 15 residues. V lost 6 bases and J lost 0, with 16 bases in between. Looked up from germline, CDR1 is DFQATT and CDR2 is SNEGSKA (reference sequence). CDR3 in DNA: TGCAGTGCGCTGTCGGCGGAGATTAGCACAGATACGCAGTATTTT. Protein product: CSALSAEISTDTQYF.

The chain is built from TRBV9 and TRBJ2-5, with D possibly called TRBD1 or TRBD2 (6 bases each). The V gene lost 4 bases and the J gene lost 1 base, with 14 bases spanning the gap. The CDR3 is 15 amino acids. Germline CDR1 and CDR2: SGDLS and YYNGEE. CDR3: CASSLRGGFQETQYF. The CDR3 DNA follows: TGTGCCAGCAGCCTCCGAGGGGGGTTCCAAGAGACCCAGTACTTC.

This clonotype was found a few times. This chain connects TRBV29-1 to TRBJ2-5; the match to TRBD2 covers 8 bases. The V gene's germline CDR1 is SQVTM and CDR2 ANQGSEA. The CDR3 contains 13 residues. The junction had 4 bases not matched to a gene; V was cut back by 3 bases and J by 4 bases. CDR3 sequence: CSVDSAGGETQYF. The CDR3 DNA follows: TGCAGCGTTGACTCCGCGGGAGGAGAGACCCAGTACTTC.

Only a few counts were recorded for this clonotype. The chain uses TRBV12-3 or TRBV12-4 and TRBJ2-3; D gene unclear. Trimming left V 1 base short and J 2 bases short, with 7 bases between. This CDR3 is 14 amino acids long. The CDR3 DNA follows: TGTGCCAGCAGTTTAGGTGTGATCACAGATACGCAGTATTTT. Translated, it gives CASSLGVITDTQYF.

The V call is TRBV12-3 or TRBV12-4, the J call TRBJ1-6; maybe TRBD1 (6 bases). V lost 7 bases and J 12 bases, leaving 19 bases between the germline ends. The CDR3 totals 14 residues. The CDR3 region is CASTQQGPIGPLHF. The CDR3, as DNA: TGTGCCAGCACCCAACAGGGACCCATTGGACCCCTCCACTTT.

The V call is TRBV29-1, the J call TRBJ2-2, with a possible D match to TRBD1 (6 bases). This CDR3 is 14 amino acids long. The germline CDR1 and CDR2 sequences are SQVTM and ANQGSEA. The V end lost 0 bases, the J end lost 7 bases, and 12 bases lay between the germline ends. The CDR3 sequence: CSVEEQGVSGELFF. In DNA form, the CDR3 reads TGCAGCGTTGAAGAACAGGGTGTCAGCGGGGAGCTGTTTTTT.

The chain is built from TRBV29-1 and TRBJ2-7; 9 bases fit TRBD2. Germline CDR1 is SQVTM and CDR2 is ANQGSEA. The trim removed 4 bases at V and 5 bases at J, leaving 3 bases unmatched. This CDR3 spans 12 amino acids. The CDR3 nucleotides are TGCAGCGTTGCTAGCGGGAACAACGAGCAGTACTTC. Amino acids: CSVASGNNEQYF.

This clonotype was counted between two and nine times. This rearrangement joins TRBV5-1 to TRBJ1-4, with D unclear. This CDR3 is 14 amino acids long. V lost 1 base and J lost 8, with 12 bases in between. CDR1 and CDR2 from the germline V gene are SGHRS and YFSETQ. This chain's CDR3 is CASSLSQSREKLFF. The CDR3 DNA follows: TGCGCCAGCAGCTTGTCGCAGTCTCGGGAAAAACTGTTTTTT. Full variable domain (outside the CDR3, taken from reference TRBV5-1 and TRBJ1-4): KAGVTQTPRYLIKTRGQQVTLSCSPISGHRSVSWYQQTPGQGLQFLFEYFSETQRNKGNFPGRFSGRQFSNSRSEMNVSTLELGDSALYLCASSLSQSREKLFFGSGTQLSVL.

The rearrangement joins TRBV29-1 to TRBJ2-3; TRBD2 matches 10 bases. CDR1 SQVTM and CDR2 ANQGSEA come from the germline V gene. The CDR3 is made up of 13 amino acids. V dropped 7 bases and J dropped 6; count of bases not matched to a gene: 7. The CDR3 DNA reads TGCAGCGCCACGAGTAGCGGGAGGGATACGCAGTATTTT. It translates to CSATSSGRDTQYF.

The chain recombines TRBV3-1 with TRBJ1-3; D gene unclear. The CDR3 length is 13 residues. The V gene lost 7 bases and the J gene lost 0 bases, with 7 bases spanning the gap. Germline V gene sequence: CDR1 LGHDT, CDR2 YNNKEL (reference sequence). The DNA of the CDR3 is TGTGCCAGCACAAGGCGCTCTGGAAACACCATATATTTT. It is translated as CASTRRSGNTIYF.

The V call is TRBV4-3, the J call TRBJ2-1, with TRBD1 identical over 8 bases. Germline CDR1 reads LGHNA; CDR2 reads YSLEER. The CDR3 totals 18 residues. With V trimmed by 4 bases and J by 3 bases, 14 bases remained unmatched. The chain's CDR3 is CASSPPPTGEGYYNEQFF. The CDR3 DNA is TGCGCCAGCAGCCCACCGCCGACAGGGGAAGGTTACTACAATGAGCAGTTCTTC.

This rearrangement joins TRBV20-1 to TRBJ2-7; possibly TRBD1 for D (6 bases). Trimming removed 2 bases from V and 6 bases from J, with 11 bases in between. The CDR3 has 12 residues. Germline CDR1 reads DFQATT; CDR2 reads SNEGSKA (reference sequence). CDR3 nucleotide sequence: TGCAGTGCTAGAAAACAGGGTTCCGAGCAGTACTTC. It is translated as CSARKQGSEQYF.

This clonotype was seen at least ten times. This chain joins TRBV5-1 and TRBJ1-2; perhaps TRBD1 as D (5 bases). Germline lookup yields CDR1 SGHRS and CDR2 YFSETQ. The CDR3 runs 14 residues. Trimming cost V 5 bases and J 3 bases, with 14 bases left between them. Here the CDR3 reads CASRDGTQDYGYTF. The CDR3 nucleotides read TGCGCCAGCAGAGACGGGACGCAGGACTATGGCTACACCTTC. Looking up the rest from reference TRBV5-1 and TRBJ1-2 gives the full variable domain: KAGVTQTPRYLIKTRGQQVTLSCSPISGHRSVSWYQQTPGQGLQFLFEYFSETQRNKGNFPGRFSGRQFSNSRSEMNVSTLELGDSALYLCASRDGTQDYGYTFGSGTRLTVV.